This TCR beta chain was sequenced in a study of neurological immune-mediated disorders. Synthesis of cDNA was accomplished via 5'RACE employing 10-nucleotide random UMIs. TCRdb itself ran the 5' RACE reads through MiXCR, one entry per CDR3 protein. Among 20,000 to 30,000 distinct CDR3 sequences listed, approximately 2.7% were seen once. Unmatched junction bases numbered 5, after V lost 4 bases and J lost 5 bases. The CDR3 totals 15 residues. Germline CDR1 is MGHDK and CDR2 is SYGVNS. This clonotype was counted at least ten times. The source of this sequence is a woman in her forties or fifties with multiple sclerosis. Material for sequencing was PBMCs. The chain carries TRBV25-1 and TRBJ2-1, with 10 nucleotides matching TRBD2. This CDR3 is CASSARTSGHNEQFF. CDR3 nucleotide sequence: TGTGCCAGCAGTGCCAGGACTAGCGGCCACAATGAGCAGTTCTTC.